This TCR beta chain is drawn from a study of shared clonotypes between healthy human individuals. Around 30,000 T cell genomes (roughly 300 ng DNA) went into each PBMC replicate. Generated by immunoSEQ multiplex PCR, the TCRdb table keeps only in-frame clones and is missing some. The table lists fewer than 650,000 clones, around three quarters of them singletons. Study-level results: Sampling was confined to blood; repertoires within tissues likely differ. The low donor count limited represented genetic and exposure-history diversity.

With 4 bases removed from V and 8 bases from J, the gap between germline ends came to 15 bases. The CDR3 extends over 14 amino acids. The V gene's germline CDR1 is SGHRS and CDR2 YFSETQ. Each donor was a Caucasian adult residing in Nashville, Tennessee. Turning to this clone: What it binds is not known.

This receptor was identified in a middle-aged woman in good health. Some clones in this sample may be carry-over from other donors' samples. Source material: PBMCs. The chain combines TRBV5-1 with TRBJ1-4; D is possibly TRBD1 (5 bases). In nucleotides, the CDR3 is TGCGCCAGCAGCACAGGCCGGGTGCCCGAAAAACTGTTTTTT. Translation: CASSTGRVPEKLFF.